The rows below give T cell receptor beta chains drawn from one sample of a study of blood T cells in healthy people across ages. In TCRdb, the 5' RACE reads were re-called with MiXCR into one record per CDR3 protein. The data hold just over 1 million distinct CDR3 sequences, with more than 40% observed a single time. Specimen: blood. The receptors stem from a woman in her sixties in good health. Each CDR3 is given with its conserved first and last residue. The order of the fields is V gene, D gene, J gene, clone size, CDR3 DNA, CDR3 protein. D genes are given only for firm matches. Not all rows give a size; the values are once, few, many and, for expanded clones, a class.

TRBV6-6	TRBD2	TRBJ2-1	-	TGTGCCAGCAGTTACTCGGAGACTAGCGGGAGCAATGAGCAGTTCTTC	CASSYSETSGSNEQFF
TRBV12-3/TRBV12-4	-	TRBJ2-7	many	TGTGCCAGCAGTTTAAAGGGGTACTACGAGCAGTACTTC	CASSLKGYYEQYF
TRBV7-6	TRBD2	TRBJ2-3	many	TGTGCCAGCAGCACCTACACTAGCGGAAGCACAGATACGCAGTATTTT	CASSTYTSGSTDTQYF
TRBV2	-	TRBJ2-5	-	TGTGCCAGCAGTGATGGCAGGAGTCTTTTAGAGACCCAGTACTTC	CASSDGRSLLETQYF
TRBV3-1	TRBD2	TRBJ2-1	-	TGTGCCAGCAGCCAGTCAAGACTAGCGGCCTCAAATGAGCAGTTCTTC	CASSQSRLAASNEQFF
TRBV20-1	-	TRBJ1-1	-	TGCAGTTACGGACCACGGAACACTGAAGCTTTCTTT	CSYGPRNTEAFF
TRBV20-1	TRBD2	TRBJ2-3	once	TGCAGTGCTAGAGCCTATCTGGGGACTAGCGGAAACACAGATACGCAGTATTTT	CSARAYLGTSGNTDTQYF
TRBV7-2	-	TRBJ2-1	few	TGTGCCAGCAGCTTAAGTGAGGGGGGAAATGAGCAGTTCTTC	CASSLSEGGNEQFF
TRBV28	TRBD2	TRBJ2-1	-	TGTGCCAGCAGTTTATGGGCGGGAGTACCCGACAATGAGCAGTTCTTC	CASSLWAGVPDNEQFF
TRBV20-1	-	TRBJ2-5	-	TGCAGTGCTAGAGACCCCGGTGATGTTTGGCAAGAGACCCAGTACTTC	CSARDPGDVWQETQYF
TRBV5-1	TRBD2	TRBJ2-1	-	TGCGCCAGCAGGTTTATAGCGGGAATCGATGAGCAGTTCTTC	CASRFIAGIDEQFF
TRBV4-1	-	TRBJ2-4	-	TGCGCCAGCAGCCAACCCCTCGGGGATGAGCAGTACTTC	CASSQPLGDEQYF
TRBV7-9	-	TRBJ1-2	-	TGTGCCAGCAGCTTAGCGAACAGAATCTATGGCTACACCTTC	CASSLANRIYGYTF
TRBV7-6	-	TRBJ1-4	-	TGTGCCAGCAGCTTAACGGCATTTTCCGAAAAACTGTTTTTT	CASSLTAFSEKLFF
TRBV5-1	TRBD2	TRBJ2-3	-	TGCGCCAGCTTTACTAGCGGTGCTAGCACAGATACGCAGTATTTT	CASFTSGASTDTQYF
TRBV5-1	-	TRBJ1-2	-	TGCGCCAGCAGCTTGGATTTATCTTCCAGCTATGGCTACACCTTC	CASSLDLSSSYGYTF
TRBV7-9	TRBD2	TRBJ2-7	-	TGTGCCAGCAGCTTAGTCCTAGCGGGAGGTGACGAGCAGTACTTC	CASSLVLAGGDEQYF
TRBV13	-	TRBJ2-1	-	TGTGCCAGCAGATCGGAAGGAGGGCCTTACAATGAGCAGTTCTTC	CASRSEGGPYNEQFF
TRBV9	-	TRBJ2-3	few	TGTGCCAGCAGCGTAGGCACTAGTTTCGATACGCAGTATTTT	CASSVGTSFDTQYF
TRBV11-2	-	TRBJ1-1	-	TGTGCCAGCAGCCTGCAGTTTACAGGGAACACTGAAGCTTTCTTT	CASSLQFTGNTEAFF
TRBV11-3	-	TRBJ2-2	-	TGTGCCAGCAGCTTAGGGGGGGACAGTCCCACCGGGGAGCTGTTTTTT	CASSLGGDSPTGELFF
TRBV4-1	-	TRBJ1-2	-	TGCGCCAGCAGCCAGGGATCACCCTACTATGGTTACACCTTC	CASSQGSPYYGYTF
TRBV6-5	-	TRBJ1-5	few	TGTGCCAGCGGGGCAGGGGATAGCAATCAGCCCCAGCATTTT	CASGAGDSNQPQHF
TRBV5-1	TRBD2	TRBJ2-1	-	TGCGCCAGCAGCTTGGGGACTAGCGGGAGGTCTAATGAGCAGTTCTTC	CASSLGTSGRSNEQFF
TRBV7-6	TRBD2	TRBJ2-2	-	TGTGCCAGCAGTCCGACTAGCGGTGGTACCGGGGAGCTGTTTTTT	CASSPTSGGTGELFF
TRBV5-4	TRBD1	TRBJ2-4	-	TGTGCCAGCAGCTTACGCAGGGGGAAGCTAGACAAAAACATTCAGTACTTC	CASSLRRGKLDKNIQYF
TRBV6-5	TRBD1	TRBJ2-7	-	TGTGCCAGCAGTTTAACCCGGGACAGGGTCTGGGAGCAGTACTTC	CASSLTRDRVWEQYF
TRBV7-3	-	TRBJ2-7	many	TGTGCCAGCAGCAAAGGGACTGGCTACGAGCAGTACTTC	CASSKGTGYEQYF
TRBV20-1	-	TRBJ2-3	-	TGCAGTGCTAGAGTCCCCTTGGTGGACGACACAGATACGCAGTATTTT	CSARVPLVDDTDTQYF
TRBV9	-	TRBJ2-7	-	TGTGCCAGCAGCGTAGCTCCCTTGGGGGGCGAGCAGTACTTC	CASSVAPLGGEQYF
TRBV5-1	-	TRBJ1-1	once	TGCGCCAGCAGCGAGGGCTCATCAGGGAGCACTGAAGCTTTCTTT	CASSEGSSGSTEAFF
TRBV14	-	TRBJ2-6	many	TGTGCCAGCAGCCAGGATCGAAGGGGACATCCCCCAGTTCGGGCCAACGTCCTGACTTTC	CASSQDRRGHPPVRANVLTF
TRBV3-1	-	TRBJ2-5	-	TGTGCCAGCAGCCCCCAAGGGGGGTACACGAATGAGCAGTACTTC	CASSPQGGYTNEQYF